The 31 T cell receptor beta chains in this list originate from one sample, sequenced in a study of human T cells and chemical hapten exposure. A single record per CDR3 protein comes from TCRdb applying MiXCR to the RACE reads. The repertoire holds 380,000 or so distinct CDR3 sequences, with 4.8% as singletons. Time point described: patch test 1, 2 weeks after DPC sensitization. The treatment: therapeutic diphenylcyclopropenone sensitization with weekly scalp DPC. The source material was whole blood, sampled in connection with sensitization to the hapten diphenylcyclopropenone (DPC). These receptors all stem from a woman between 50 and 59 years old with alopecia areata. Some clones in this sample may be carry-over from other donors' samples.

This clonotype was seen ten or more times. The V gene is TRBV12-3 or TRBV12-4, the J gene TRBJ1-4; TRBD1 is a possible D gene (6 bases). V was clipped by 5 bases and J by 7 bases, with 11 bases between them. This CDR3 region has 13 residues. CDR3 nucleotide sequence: TGTGCCAGCAGTGAACAGGGACTTGAAAAACTGTTTTTT. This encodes CASSEQGLEKLFF.

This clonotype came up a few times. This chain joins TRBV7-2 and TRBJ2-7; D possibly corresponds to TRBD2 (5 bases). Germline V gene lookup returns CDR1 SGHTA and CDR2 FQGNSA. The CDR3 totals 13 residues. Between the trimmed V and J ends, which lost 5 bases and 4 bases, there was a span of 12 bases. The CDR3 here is CASSRTWAYEQYF. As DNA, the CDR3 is TGTGCCAGCAGCCGGACTTGGGCATACGAGCAGTACTTC.

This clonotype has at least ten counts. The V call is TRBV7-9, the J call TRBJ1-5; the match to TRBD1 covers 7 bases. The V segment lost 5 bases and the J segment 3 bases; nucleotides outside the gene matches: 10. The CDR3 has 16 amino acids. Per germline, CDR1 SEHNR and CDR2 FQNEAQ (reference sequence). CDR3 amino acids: CASSSKTGTVNQPQHF. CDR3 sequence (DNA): TGTGCCAGCAGCAGCAAGACCGGGACAGTCAATCAGCCCCAGCATTTT. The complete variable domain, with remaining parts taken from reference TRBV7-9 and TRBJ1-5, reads DTGVSQNPRHKITKRGQNVTFRCDPISEHNRLYWYRQTLGQGPEFLTYFQNEAQLEKSRLLSDRFSAERPKGSFSTLEIQRTEQGDSAMYLCASSSKTGTVNQPQHFGDGTRLSIL.

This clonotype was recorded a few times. DNA of the CDR3: TGCGCCAGCAGCTTGCCAGCGGGGGGGTCTAACAATGAGCAGTTCTTC. Its translation: CASSLPAGGSNNEQFF. The chain links TRBV5-1 to TRBJ2-1, with 10 bases aligning to TRBD2. CDR1 and CDR2 from the germline V gene are SGHRS and YFSETQ. V dropped 1 base and J dropped 5; count of bases not matched to a gene: 6. The CDR3 totals 16 residues.

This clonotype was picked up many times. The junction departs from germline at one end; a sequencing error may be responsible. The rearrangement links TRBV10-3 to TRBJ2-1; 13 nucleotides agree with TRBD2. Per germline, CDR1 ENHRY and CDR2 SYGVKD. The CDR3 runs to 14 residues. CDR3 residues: CAISGSTSGREVLF. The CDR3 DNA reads TGTGCCATCAGTGGTTCTACTAGCGGGAGGGAGGTTCTCTTC.

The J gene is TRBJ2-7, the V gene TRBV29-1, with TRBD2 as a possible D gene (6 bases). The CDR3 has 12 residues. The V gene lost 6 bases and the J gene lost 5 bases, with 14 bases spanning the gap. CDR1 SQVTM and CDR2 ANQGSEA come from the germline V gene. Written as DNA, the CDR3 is TGCAGCGTGCGAGCGGGCCGTAACGAGCAGTACTTC. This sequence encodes CSVRAGRNEQYF.

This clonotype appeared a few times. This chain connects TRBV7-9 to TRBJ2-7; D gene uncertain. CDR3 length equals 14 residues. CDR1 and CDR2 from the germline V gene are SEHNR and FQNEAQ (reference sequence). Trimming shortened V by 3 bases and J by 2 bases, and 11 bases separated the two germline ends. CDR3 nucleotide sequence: TGTGCCAGCAGCTTTTACCCTCCCACCTACGAGCAGTACTTC. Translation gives CASSFYPPTYEQYF.

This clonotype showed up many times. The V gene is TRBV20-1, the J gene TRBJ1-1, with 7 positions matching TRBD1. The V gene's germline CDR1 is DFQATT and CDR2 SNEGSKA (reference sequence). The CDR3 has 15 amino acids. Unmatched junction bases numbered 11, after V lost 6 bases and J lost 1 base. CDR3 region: CSAQTGRDRNTEAFF. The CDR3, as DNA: TGCAGTGCCCAGACCGGGAGGGACAGGAACACTGAAGCTTTCTTT.

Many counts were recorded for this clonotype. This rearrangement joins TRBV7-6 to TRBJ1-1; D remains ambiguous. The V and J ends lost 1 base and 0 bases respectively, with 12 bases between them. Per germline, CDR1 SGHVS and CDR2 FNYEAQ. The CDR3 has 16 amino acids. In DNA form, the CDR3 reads TGTGCCAGCAGCTTAGTAGGCGTGGGGATGAACACTGAAGCTTTCTTT. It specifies CASSLVGVGMNTEAFF.

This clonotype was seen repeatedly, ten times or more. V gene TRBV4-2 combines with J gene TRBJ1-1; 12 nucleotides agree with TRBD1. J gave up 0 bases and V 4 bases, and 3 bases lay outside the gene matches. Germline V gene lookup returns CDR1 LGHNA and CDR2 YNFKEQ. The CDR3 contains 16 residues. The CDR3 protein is CASSRGTGGVNTEAFF. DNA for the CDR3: TGTGCCAGCAGCCGAGGGACAGGGGGCGTGAACACTGAAGCTTTCTTT.

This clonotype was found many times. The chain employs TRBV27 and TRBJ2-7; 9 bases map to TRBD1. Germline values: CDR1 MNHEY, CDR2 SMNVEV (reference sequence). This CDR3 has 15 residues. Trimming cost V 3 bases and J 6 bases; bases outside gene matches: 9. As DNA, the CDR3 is TGTGCCAGCAGTTTTACAGGGGGCCGGCGTAGCGAGCAGTACTTC. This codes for CASSFTGGRRSEQYF.

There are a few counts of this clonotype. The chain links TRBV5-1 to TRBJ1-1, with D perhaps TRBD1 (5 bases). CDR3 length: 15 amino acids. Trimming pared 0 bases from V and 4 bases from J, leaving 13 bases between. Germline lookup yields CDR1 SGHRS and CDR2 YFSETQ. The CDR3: CASSLGQGDTTEAFF. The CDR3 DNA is TGCGCCAGCAGCTTGGGTCAGGGAGATACCACTGAAGCTTTCTTT.

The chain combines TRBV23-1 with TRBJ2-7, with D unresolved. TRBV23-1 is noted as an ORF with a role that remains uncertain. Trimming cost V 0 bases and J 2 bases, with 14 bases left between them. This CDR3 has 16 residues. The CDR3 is CASSQSAWQFTYEQYF. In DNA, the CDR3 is TGCGCCAGCAGTCAATCCGCGTGGCAGTTCACCTACGAGCAGTACTTC.

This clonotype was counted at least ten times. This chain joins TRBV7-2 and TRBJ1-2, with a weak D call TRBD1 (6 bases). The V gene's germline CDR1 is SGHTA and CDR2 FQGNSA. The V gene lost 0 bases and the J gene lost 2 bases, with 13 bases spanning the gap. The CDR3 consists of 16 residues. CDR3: CASSLALDSYNYGYTF. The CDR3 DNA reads TGTGCCAGCAGCTTAGCTTTGGACAGTTACAACTATGGCTACACCTTC.

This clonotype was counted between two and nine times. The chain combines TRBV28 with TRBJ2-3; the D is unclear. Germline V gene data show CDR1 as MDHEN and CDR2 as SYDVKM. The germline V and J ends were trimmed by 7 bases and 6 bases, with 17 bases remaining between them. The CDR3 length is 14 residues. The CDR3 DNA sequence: TGTGCCAGCACCGTCCGACGCGACGGGGATACGCAGTATTTT. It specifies CASTVRRDGDTQYF.

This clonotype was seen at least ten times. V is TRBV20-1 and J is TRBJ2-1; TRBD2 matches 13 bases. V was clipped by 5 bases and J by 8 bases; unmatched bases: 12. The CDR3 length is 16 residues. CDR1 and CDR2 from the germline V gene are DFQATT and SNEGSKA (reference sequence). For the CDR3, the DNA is TGCAGTGCTGGTCTCCGTACTAGCGGGAGGGCGGATGAGCAGTTCTTC. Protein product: CSAGLRTSGRADEQFF.

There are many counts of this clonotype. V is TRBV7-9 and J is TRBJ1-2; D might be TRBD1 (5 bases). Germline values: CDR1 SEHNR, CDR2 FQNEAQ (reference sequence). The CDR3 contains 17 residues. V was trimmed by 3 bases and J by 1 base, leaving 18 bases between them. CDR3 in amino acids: CASSFPIEGSFNYGYTF. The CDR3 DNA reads TGTGCCAGCAGCTTCCCCATTGAGGGGTCTTTTAACTATGGCTACACCTTC.

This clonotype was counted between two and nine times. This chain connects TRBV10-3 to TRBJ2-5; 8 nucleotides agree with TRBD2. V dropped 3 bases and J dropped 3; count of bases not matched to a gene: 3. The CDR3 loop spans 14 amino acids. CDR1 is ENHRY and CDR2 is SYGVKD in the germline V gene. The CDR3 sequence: CAISEPGLEETQYF. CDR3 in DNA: TGTGCCATCAGTGAACCGGGACTAGAAGAGACCCAGTACTTC.

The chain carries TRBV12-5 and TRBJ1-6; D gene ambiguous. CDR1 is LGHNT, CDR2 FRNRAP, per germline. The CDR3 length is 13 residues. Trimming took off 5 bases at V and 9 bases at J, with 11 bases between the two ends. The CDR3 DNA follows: TGTGCTAGTGGTCTAACATTGGGTTCACCCCTCCACTTT. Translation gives CASGLTLGSPLHF.

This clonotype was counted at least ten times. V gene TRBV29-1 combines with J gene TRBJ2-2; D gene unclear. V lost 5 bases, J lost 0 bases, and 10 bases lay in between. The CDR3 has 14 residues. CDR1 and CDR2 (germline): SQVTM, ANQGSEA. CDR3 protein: CSVLISSNTGELFF. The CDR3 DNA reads TGCAGCGTTTTGATTTCCTCGAACACCGGGGAGCTGTTTTTT.

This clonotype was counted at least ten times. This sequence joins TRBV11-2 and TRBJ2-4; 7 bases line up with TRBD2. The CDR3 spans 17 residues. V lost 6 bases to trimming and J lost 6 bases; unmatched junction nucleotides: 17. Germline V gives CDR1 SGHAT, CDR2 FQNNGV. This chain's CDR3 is CASRNLRVSRGGNIQYF. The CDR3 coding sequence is TGTGCCAGCAGAAACCTCCGGGTCTCACGCGGGGGAAACATTCAGTACTTC.

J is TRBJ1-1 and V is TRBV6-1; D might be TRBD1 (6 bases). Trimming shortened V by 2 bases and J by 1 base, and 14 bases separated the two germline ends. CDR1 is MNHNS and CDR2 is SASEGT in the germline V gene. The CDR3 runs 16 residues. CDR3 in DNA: TGTGCCAGCAGTGAAACCCAGGGGCTGGGGAACACTGAAGCTTTCTTT. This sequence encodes CASSETQGLGNTEAFF.

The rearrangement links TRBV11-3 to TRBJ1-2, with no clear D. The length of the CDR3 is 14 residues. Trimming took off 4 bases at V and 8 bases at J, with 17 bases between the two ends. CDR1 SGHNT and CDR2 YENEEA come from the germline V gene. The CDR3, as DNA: TGTGCCAGCAGCTCCCCCGGGCCAAGAGACGGCTACACCTTC. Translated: CASSSPGPRDGYTF.

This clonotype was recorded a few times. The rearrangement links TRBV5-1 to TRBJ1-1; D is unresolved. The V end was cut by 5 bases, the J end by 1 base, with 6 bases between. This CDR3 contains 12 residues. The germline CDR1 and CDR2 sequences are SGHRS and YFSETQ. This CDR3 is CASRYTNTEAFF. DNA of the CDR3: TGCGCCAGCAGGTACACGAACACTGAAGCTTTCTTT.

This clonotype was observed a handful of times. CDR3 DNA sequence: TGCGCCAGCAGCCAAGATCCGGGGAGCGGGGGGAGCACAGATACGCAGTATTTT. Its translation is CASSQDPGSGGSTDTQYF. The chain employs TRBV4-3 and TRBJ2-3; TRBD2 agrees at 9 bases. The CDR3 spans 18 residues. Trimming removed 0 bases from V and 0 bases from J; junction bases left unmatched: 7. Germline V CDR1 and CDR2: LGHNA, YSLEER.

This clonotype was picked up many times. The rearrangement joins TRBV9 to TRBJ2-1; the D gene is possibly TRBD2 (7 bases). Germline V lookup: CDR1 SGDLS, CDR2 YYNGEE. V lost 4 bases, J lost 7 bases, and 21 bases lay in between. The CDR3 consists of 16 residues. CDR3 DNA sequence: TGTGCCAGCAGCACCCGAGGGGGAGGGCCAGAGAATGAGCAGTTCTTC. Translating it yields CASSTRGGGPENEQFF.

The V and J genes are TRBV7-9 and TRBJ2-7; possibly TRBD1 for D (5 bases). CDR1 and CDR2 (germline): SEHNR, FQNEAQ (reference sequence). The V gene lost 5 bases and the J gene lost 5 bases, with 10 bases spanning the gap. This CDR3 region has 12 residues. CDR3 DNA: TGTGCCAGCAGCCAGGACATTAACGAGCAGTACTTC. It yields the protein CASSQDINEQYF. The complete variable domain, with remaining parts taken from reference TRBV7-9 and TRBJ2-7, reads DTGVSQNPRHKITKRGQNVTFRCDPISEHNRLYWYRQTLGQGPEFLTYFQNEAQLEKSRLLSDRFSAERPKGSFSTLEIQRTEQGDSAMYLCASSQDINEQYFGPGTRLTVT.

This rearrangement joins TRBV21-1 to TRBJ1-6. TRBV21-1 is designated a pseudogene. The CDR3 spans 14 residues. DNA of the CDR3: TGTGCCAGCAGCAAAGACGACTATAATTCACCCCTCCACTTT. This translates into CASSKDDYNSPLHF.

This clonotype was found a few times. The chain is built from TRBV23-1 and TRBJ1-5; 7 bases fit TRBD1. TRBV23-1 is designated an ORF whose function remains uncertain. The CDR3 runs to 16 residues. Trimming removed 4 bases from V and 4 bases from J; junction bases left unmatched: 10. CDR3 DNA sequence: TGCGCCAGCAGTCCCCCAGGGGGTACAAGGAATCAGCCCCAGCATTTT. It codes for CASSPPGGTRNQPQHF.

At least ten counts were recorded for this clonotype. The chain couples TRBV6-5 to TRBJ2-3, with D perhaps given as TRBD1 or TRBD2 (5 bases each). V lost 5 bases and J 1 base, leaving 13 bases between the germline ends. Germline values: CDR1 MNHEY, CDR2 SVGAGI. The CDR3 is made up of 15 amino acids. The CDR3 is CASSAWDPGTDTQYF. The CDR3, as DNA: TGTGCCAGCAGTGCCTGGGACCCCGGCACAGATACGCAGTATTTT.

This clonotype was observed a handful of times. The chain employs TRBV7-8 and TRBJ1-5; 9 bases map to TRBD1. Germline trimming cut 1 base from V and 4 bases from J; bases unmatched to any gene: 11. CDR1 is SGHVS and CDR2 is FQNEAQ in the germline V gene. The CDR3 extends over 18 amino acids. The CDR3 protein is CASSLVPRRDRANQPQHF. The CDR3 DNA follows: TGTGCCAGCAGCTTAGTACCAAGGCGGGACAGGGCAAATCAGCCCCAGCATTTT.